This TCR beta chain is drawn from a study of OX40 agonist ivuxolimab in advanced cancers. Study-wide background: Dose-escalation patients suffered from hepatocellular carcinoma, melanoma, renal cell or head and neck cancer.

In the case of this clone: Its antigen is currently unknown.

Findings of the study overall: There was clonal expansion of CD4+ and CD8+ blood T cells by week 6 at 0.1 to 3.0 mg/kg.

The V gene's germline CDR1 is SNHLY and CDR2 FYNNEI. This CDR3 is 13 amino acids long. V dropped 6 bases and J dropped 0 bases, with 8 bases sitting between them. The protocol was immunoSEQ multiplex PCR, while the TCRdb copy is restricted to in-frame clones and leaves out a portion. This table holds 65,000 or so clones, 87% found once. This clonotype originated in an adult with an advanced solid tumor such as melanoma, head and neck, liver or kidney cancer. The input for sequencing was CD4+ or CD8+ T cells sorted from blood, taken in a trial of the OX40 agonist ivuxolimab. The chain employs TRBV2 and TRBJ2-5, with D uncertain. In DNA form, the CDR3 reads TGTGCCAGCAGCCGAGACAACCAAGAGACCCAGTACTTC. Encoded protein: CASSRDNQETQYF.